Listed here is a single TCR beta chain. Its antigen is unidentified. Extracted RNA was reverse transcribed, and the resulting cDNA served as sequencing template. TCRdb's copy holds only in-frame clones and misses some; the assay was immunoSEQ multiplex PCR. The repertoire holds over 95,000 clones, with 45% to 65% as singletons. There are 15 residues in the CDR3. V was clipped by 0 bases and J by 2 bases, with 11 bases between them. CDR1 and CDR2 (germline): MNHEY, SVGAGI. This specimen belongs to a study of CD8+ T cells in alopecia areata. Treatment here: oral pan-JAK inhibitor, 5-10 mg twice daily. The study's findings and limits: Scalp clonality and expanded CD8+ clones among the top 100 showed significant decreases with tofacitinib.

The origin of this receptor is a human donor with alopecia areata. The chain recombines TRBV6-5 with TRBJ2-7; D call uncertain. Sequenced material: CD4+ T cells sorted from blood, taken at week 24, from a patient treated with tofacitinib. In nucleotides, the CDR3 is TGTGCCAGCAGTTACTCGCGTAATTCGGCCTACGAGCAGTACTTC. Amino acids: CASSYSRNSAYEQYF.